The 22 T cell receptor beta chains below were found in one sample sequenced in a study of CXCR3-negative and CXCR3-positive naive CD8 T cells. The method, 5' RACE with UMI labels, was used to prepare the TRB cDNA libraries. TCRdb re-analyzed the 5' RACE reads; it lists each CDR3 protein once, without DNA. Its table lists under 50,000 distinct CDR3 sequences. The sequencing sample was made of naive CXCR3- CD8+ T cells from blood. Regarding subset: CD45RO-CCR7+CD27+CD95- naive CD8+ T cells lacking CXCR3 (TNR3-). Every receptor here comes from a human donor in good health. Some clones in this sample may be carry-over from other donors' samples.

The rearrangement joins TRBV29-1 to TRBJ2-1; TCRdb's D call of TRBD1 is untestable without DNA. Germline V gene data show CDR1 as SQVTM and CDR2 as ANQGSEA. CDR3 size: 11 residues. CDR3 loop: CSVIPGNEQFF.

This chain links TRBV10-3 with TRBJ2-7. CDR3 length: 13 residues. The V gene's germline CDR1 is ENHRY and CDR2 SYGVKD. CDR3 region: CAIGLRSSYEQYF.

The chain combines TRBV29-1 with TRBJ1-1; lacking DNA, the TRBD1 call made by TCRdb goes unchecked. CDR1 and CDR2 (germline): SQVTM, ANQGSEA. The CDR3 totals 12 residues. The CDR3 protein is CSVEGVVTEAFF.

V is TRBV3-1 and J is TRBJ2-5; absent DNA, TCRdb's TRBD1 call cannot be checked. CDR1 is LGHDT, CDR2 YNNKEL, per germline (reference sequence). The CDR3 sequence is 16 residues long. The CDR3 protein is CASSQSPGPSEETQYF.

CDR3 loop: CASIWRGSGGAQETQYF. The chain is built from TRBV28 and TRBJ2-5; the TCRdb call, TRBD2, lacks DNA for checking. The CDR3 runs 17 residues. Looked up from germline, CDR1 is MDHEN and CDR2 is SYDVKM.

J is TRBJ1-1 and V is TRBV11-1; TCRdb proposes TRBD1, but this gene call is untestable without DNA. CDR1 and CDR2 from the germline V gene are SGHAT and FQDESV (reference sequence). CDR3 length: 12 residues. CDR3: CASSADRARAFF.

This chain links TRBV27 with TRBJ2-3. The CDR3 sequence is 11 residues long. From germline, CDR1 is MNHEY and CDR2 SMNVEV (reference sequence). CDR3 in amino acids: CASSFSDTQYF.

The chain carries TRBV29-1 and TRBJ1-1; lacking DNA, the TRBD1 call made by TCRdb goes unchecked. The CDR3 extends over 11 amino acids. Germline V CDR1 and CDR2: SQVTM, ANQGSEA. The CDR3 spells CSGTANTEAFF.

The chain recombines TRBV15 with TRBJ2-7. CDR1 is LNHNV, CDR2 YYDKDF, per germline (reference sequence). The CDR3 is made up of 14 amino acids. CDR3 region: CATSGTNFLDEQYF.

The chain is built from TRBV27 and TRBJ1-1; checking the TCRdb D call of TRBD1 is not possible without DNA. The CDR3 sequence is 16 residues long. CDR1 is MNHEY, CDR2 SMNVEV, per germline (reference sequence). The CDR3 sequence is CASSLSTGAVNTAALF.

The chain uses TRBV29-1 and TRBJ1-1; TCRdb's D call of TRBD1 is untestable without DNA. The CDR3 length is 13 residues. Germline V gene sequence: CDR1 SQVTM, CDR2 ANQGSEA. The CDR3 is CSVEQGGFTEAFF.

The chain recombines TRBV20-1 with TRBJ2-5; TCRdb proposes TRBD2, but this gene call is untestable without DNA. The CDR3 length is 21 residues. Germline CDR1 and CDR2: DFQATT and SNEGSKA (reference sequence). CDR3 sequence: CSARGLDGLAGGPGMVETQYF.

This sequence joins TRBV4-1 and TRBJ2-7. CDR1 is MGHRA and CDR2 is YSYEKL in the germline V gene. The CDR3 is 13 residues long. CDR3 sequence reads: CASSQDIGYEQYF.

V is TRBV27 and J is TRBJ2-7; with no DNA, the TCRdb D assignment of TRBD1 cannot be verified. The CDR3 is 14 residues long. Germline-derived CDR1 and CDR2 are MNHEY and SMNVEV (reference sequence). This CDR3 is CASSPGIGSYEQYF.

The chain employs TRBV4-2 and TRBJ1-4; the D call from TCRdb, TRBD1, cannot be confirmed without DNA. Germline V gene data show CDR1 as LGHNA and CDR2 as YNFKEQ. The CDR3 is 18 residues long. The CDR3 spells CASSQEATLGQYNEKLFF.

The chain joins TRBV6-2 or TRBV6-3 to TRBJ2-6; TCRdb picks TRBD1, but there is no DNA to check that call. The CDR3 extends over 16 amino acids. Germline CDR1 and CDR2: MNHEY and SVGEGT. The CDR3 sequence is CASTDEGLSGANVLTF.

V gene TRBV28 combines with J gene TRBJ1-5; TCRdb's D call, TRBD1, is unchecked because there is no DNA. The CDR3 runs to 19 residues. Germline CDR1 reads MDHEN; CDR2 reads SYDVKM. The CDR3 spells CASSLPRTGVRGSNQPQHF. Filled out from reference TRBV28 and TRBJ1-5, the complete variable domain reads DVKVTQSSRYLVKRTGEKVFLECVQDMDHENMFWYRQDPGLGLRLIYFSYDVKMKEKGDIPEGYSVSREKKERFSLILESASTNQTSMYLCASSLPRTGVRGSNQPQHFGDGTRLSIL.

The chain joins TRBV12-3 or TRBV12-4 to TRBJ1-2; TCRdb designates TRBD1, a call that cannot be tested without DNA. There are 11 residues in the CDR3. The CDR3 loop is CASTGLEGYTF.

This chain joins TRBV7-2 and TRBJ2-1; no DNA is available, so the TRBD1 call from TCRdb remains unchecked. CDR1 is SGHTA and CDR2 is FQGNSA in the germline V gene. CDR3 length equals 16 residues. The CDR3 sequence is CASSLRIPGQHNEQFF.

The CDR3 sequence is CASSYRDDNEQFF. This chain joins TRBV6-5 and TRBJ2-1. Germline CDR1 is MNHEY and CDR2 is SVGAGI. The CDR3 contains 13 residues.

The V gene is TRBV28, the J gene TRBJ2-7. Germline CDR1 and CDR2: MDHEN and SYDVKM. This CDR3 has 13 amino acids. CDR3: CASSLGLYYEQYF. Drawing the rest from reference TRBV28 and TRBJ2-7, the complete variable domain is DVKVTQSSRYLVKRTGEKVFLECVQDMDHENMFWYRQDPGLGLRLIYFSYDVKMKEKGDIPEGYSVSREKKERFSLILESASTNQTSMYLCASSLGLYYEQYFGPGTRLTVT.

CDR3 loop: CASRTGQGSHEQYF. The rearrangement uses TRBV12-3 or TRBV12-4 and TRBJ2-7; the D call of TRBD1 rests on TCRdb alone, since no DNA is present to check it. The CDR3 has 14 residues.